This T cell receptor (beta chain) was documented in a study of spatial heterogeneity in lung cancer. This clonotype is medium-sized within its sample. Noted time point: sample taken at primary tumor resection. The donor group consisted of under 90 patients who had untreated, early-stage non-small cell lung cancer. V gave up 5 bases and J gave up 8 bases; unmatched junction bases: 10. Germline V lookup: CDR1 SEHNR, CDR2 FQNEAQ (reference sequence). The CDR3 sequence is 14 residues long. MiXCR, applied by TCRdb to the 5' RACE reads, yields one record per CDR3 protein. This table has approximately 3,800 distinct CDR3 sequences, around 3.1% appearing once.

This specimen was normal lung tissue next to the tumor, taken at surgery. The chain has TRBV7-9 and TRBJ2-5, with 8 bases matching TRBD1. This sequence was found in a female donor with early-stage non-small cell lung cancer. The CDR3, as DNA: TGTGCCAGCAGCACGACCGGGACAGGCGTTACCCAGTACTTC. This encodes CASSTTGTGVTQYF.